The 18 T cell receptor beta chains given below trace back to one sample, sequenced in a study of cytomegalovirus exposure and HLA in healthy donors. Libraries were prepared by immunoSEQ multiplex PCR; TCRdb keeps only in-frame clonotypes and omits some of them. The sample has 300,000 to 450,000 clones, approximately 90% seen once. The sequenced sample was PBMCs. The receptors come from a woman aged 18-30 years in good health and CMV-seronegative.

This clone was found once. The chain combines TRBV27 with TRBJ1-1, with D maybe TRBD1 (5 bases). Germline loops: CDR1 MNHEY, CDR2 SMNVEV (reference sequence). The CDR3 runs to 12 residues. Trimming removed 2 bases at V and 6 bases at J, with 7 bases between. CDR3 residues: CASSLPGAEAFF. The CDR3 nucleotides read TGTGCCAGCAGTTTACCGGGGGCTGAAGCTTTCTTT.

V gene TRBV30 combines with J gene TRBJ2-3, with D possibly TRBD2 on 6 matching bases. Germline CDR1 GTSNPN, CDR2 SVGIG (reference sequence). Trimming stripped 3 bases from V and 2 bases from J, with 21 bases between. The CDR3 consists of 17 residues. The CDR3 sequence is CAWRVPRDSPITDTQYF. Written as DNA, the CDR3 is TGTGCCTGGAGGGTTCCTCGGGACTCGCCTATCACAGATACGCAGTATTTT.

The genes are TRBV7-9 and TRBJ1-2, with D perhaps matching TRBD1 (6 bases). The V and J ends lost 3 bases and 8 bases respectively, with 13 bases between them. This CDR3 contains 13 residues. From germline, CDR1 is SEHNR and CDR2 FQNEAQ (reference sequence). The CDR3 loop is CASSLEKGVGYTF. The CDR3 region has the DNA TGTGCCAGCAGCTTGGAGAAGGGGGTAGGCTACACCTTC.

This chain connects TRBV2 to TRBJ2-1; no reliable D call. CDR3 length equals 14 residues. Trimming removed 3 bases at V and 3 bases at J, with 9 bases between. Germline CDR1 SNHLY, CDR2 FYNNEI. CDR3 bases: TGTGCCAGCAGTGAGCTGGTACTCTACAATGAGCAGTTCTTC. Translation gives CASSELVLYNEQFF.

V is TRBV18 and J is TRBJ1-1, with TRBD1 matching 8 bases. Germline loops: CDR1 KGHSH, CDR2 LQKENI. CDR3 size: 14 residues. V dropped 3 bases and J dropped 3; count of bases not matched to a gene: 3. The CDR3 DNA sequence: TGTGCCAGCTCACCCGGGACAGGAGACACTGAAGCTTTCTTT. Translating it yields CASSPGTGDTEAFF.

The V gene is TRBV27, the J gene TRBJ1-1, with D unclear. Germline CDR1 and CDR2: MNHEY and SMNVEV (reference sequence). This CDR3 has 11 amino acids. V lost 6 bases to trimming and J lost 1 base, with 3 bases between them. CDR3 loop: CASRANTEAFF. In nucleotides, the CDR3 is TGTGCCAGCAGGGCGAACACTGAAGCTTTCTTT.

The gene calls are TRBV30 and TRBJ2-7, with 9 bases matching TRBD1. This CDR3 region has 14 residues. Germline V gene data show CDR1 as GTSNPN and CDR2 as SVGIG (reference sequence). V lost 0 bases and J lost 4; bases outside the gene matches: 4. The CDR3, as DNA: TGTGCCTGGAGTGTACAACAGGGGGCGTACGAGCAGTACTTC. Encoded protein: CAWSVQQGAYEQYF.

The chain carries TRBV23-1 and TRBJ2-7, with 9 bases matching TRBD1. TRBV23-1 is filed as an ORF, its function uncertain. The V segment lost 2 bases and the J segment 1 base; nucleotides outside the gene matches: 3. This CDR3 has 15 amino acids. The DNA for the CDR3 is TGCGCCAGCAGTCAACGTGGACAGGGGTCCTACGAGCAGTACTTC. It codes for CASSQRGQGSYEQYF.

The chain carries TRBV4-1 and TRBJ2-7, with D possibly TRBD1 on 5 matching bases. Germline V lookup: CDR1 MGHRA, CDR2 YSYEKL. This CDR3 is built from 14 residues. Trimming pared 3 bases from V and 6 bases from J, leaving 15 bases between. Written as DNA, the CDR3 is TGCGCCAGCAGCCACCCCCCCCAGGGCTCCGAGCAGTACTTC. The encoded protein is CASSHPPQGSEQYF.

The rearrangement links TRBV9 to TRBJ1-2; the match to TRBD1 covers 7 bases. V lost 3 bases and J lost 6; bases outside the gene matches: 8. The germline CDR1 and CDR2 sequences are SGDLS and YYNGEE. The CDR3 consists of 14 residues. The CDR3: CASSGETGPNGYTF. The CDR3 nucleotides are TGTGCCAGCAGCGGAGAGACAGGGCCCAATGGCTACACCTTC.

The chain couples TRBV2 to TRBJ1-1, with 8 bases identical to TRBD1. The CDR3 contains 15 residues. V shed 3 bases and J 7 bases; nucleotides not matched to a gene: 10. Germline V gene sequence: CDR1 SNHLY, CDR2 FYNNEI. This CDR3 reads CASSDQGAILDEAFF. The CDR3 bases are TGTGCCAGCAGTGATCAGGGGGCCATTTTAGATGAAGCTTTCTTT.

The gene calls are TRBV7-9 and TRBJ2-4; 10 bases agree with TRBD2. Germline V gene lookup returns CDR1 SEHNR and CDR2 FQNEAQ (reference sequence). After removal of 4 bases from V and 3 bases from J, the junction contained 15 bases not matched to a gene. The CDR3 spans 19 residues. The CDR3 region is CASSSPLAGTTHYKNIQYF. The CDR3 nucleotides read TGTGCCAGCAGCTCCCCACTAGCGGGGACCACCCATTACAAAAACATTCAGTACTTC.

The gene calls are TRBV6-6 and TRBJ1-6, with D tentatively TRBD1 (6 bases). The V end lost 4 bases, the J end lost 7 bases, and 11 bases lay between the germline ends. CDR1 is MNHNY and CDR2 is SVGAGI in the germline V gene (reference sequence). The CDR3 covers 14 residues. The CDR3 is CASSLKQGNSPLHF. CDR3 bases: TGTGCCAGCAGTTTGAAACAGGGAAATTCACCCCTCCACTTT.

The rearrangement joins TRBV19 to TRBJ1-1, with D unresolved. The V end lost 3 bases, the J end lost 0 bases, and 11 bases lay between the germline ends. The CDR3 consists of 15 residues. In germline, CDR1 is LNHDA, CDR2 SQIVND (reference sequence). This CDR3 is CASSMRAGLNTEAFF. For the CDR3, the DNA is TGTGCCAGTAGTATGCGGGCAGGATTGAACACTGAAGCTTTCTTT.

The chain links TRBV25-1 to TRBJ2-7; 8 bases are shared with TRBD1. The germline CDR1 and CDR2 sequences are MGHDK and SYGVNS. V lost 5 bases and J lost 1; bases outside the gene matches: 7. This CDR3 has 15 residues. DNA of the CDR3: TGTGCCAGCAGTAGCCGGACAGGGCCATCCTACGAGCAGTACTTC. Translation: CASSSRTGPSYEQYF.

V usage is TRBV30 and J usage is TRBJ1-2; no firm D call. This CDR3 is 15 amino acids long. V was shortened by 0 bases and J by 4 bases, with 15 bases between the two germline ends. Germline V gene lookup returns CDR1 GTSNPN and CDR2 SVGIG (reference sequence). The CDR3 sequence: CAWSVGGDFFYGYTF. The CDR3 nucleotides read TGTGCCTGGAGTGTGGGAGGAGATTTCTTCTATGGCTACACCTTC.

V gene TRBV14 combines with J gene TRBJ2-4; D is possibly TRBD2 (6 bases). With 1 base removed from V and 1 base from J, the gap between germline ends came to 11 bases. Per the germline V gene, CDR1 is SGHDN and CDR2 is FVKESK. The CDR3 has 16 amino acids. The CDR3 coding sequence is TGTGCCAGCAGCCAAGGCCGGGGGATGGCCAAAAACATTCAGTACTTC. Translation gives CASSQGRGMAKNIQYF.

V is TRBV29-1 and J is TRBJ2-6; 8 nucleotides line up with TRBD1. V lost 6 bases to trimming and J lost 4 bases; unmatched junction nucleotides: 2. CDR3 length equals 13 residues. Germline CDR1 SQVTM, CDR2 ANQGSEA. The CDR3 DNA sequence: TGCAGCGTCGGACAGGGAGGGGCCAACGTCCTGACTTTC. Its protein product is CSVGQGGANVLTF.